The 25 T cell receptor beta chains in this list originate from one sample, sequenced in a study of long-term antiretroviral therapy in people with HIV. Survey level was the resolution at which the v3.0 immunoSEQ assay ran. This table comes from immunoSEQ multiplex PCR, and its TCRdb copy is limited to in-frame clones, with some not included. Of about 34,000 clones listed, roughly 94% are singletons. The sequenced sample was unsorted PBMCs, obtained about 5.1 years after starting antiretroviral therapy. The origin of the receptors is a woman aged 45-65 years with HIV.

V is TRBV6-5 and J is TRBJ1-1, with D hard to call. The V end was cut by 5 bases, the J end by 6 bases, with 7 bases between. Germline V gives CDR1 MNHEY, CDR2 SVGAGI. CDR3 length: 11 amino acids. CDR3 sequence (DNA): TGTGCCAGCAGTGAACGGTCTGAAGCTTTCTTT. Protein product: CASSERSEAFF.

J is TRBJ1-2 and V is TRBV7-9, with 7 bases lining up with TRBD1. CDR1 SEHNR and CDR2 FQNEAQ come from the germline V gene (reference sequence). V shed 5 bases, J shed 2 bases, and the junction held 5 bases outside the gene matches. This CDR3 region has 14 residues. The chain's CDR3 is CASSVMTGNYGYTF. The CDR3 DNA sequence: TGTGCCAGCAGCGTAATGACAGGGAACTATGGCTACACCTTC.

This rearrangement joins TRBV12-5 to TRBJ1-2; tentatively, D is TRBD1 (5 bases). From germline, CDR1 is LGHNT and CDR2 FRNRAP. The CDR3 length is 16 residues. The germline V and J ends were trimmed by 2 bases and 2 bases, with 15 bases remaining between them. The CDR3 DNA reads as TGTGCTAGTGGTTTGCCCAGGGCGCAAGGCAACTATGGCTACACCTTC. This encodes CASGLPRAQGNYGYTF. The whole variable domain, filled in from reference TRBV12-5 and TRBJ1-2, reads DARVTQTPRHKVTEMGQEVTMRCQPILGHNTVFWYRQTMMQGLELLAYFRNRAPLDDSGMPKDRFSAEMPDATLATLKIQPSEPRDSAVYFCASGLPRAQGNYGYTFGSGTRLTVV.

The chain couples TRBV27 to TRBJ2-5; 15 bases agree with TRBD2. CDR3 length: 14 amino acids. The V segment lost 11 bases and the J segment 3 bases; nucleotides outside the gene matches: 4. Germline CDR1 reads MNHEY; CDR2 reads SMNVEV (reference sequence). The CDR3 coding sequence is TGTGCCCAGGGACTAGCGGGGGGAGAAGAGACCCAGTACTTC. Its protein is CAQGLAGGEETQYF.

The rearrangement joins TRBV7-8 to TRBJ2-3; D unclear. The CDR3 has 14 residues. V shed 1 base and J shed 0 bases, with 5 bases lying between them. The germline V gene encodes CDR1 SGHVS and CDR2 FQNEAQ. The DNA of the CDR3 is TGTGCCAGCAGCTTAGGGGCTAGCACAGATACGCAGTATTTT. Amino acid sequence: CASSLGASTDTQYF. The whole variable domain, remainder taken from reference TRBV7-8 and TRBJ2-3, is GAGVSQSPRYKVAKRGQDVALRCDPISGHVSLFWYQQALGQGPEFLTYFQNEAQLDKSGLPSDRFFAERPEGSVSTLKIQRTQQEDSAVYLCASSLGASTDTQYFGPGTRLTVL.

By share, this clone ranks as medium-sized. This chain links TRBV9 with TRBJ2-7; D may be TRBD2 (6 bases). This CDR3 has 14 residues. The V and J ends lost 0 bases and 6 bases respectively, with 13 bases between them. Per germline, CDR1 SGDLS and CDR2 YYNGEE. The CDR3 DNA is TGTGCCAGCAGCGTAGGCCCCATGGAGGGCGAGCAGTACTTC. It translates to CASSVGPMEGEQYF.

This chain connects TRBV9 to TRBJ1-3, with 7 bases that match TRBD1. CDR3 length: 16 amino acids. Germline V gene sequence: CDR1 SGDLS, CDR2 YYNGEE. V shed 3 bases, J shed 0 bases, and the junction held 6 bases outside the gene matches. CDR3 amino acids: CASSGLGQHSGNTIYF. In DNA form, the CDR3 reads TGTGCCAGCAGCGGATTGGGACAGCACTCTGGAAACACCATATATTTT.

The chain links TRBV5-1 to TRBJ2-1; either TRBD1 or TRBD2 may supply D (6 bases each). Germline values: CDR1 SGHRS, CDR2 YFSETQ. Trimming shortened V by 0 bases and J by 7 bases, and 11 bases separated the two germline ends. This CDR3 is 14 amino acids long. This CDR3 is CASSLEGGWNEQFF. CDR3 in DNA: TGCGCCAGCAGCTTGGAGGGGGGTTGGAATGAGCAGTTCTTC.

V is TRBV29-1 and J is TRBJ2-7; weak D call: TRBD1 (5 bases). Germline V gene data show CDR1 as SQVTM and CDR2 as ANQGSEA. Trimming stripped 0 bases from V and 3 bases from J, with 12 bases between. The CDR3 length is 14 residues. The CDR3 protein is CSVEDPGLVYEQYF. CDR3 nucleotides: TGCAGCGTTGAAGATCCAGGGTTAGTCTACGAGCAGTACTTC.

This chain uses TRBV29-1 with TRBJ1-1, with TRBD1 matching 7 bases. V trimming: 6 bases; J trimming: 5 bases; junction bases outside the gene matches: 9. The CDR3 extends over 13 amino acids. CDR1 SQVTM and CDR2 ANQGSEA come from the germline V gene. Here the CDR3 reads CSVGQTGGTEAFF. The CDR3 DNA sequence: TGCAGCGTGGGACAGACAGGTGGTACTGAAGCTTTCTTT.

The CDR3 nucleotides read TGCGCCAGCAGCTTGGCCATGACGACCGGGACAGGGACGGTGAAGTGGGAAAAACTGTTTTTT. Encoded protein: CASSLAMTTGTGTVKWEKLFF. The chain recombines TRBV5-1 with TRBJ1-4, with 9 bases fitting TRBD1. With V trimmed by 0 bases and J by 8 bases, 23 bases remained unmatched. The CDR3 is 21 amino acids. Germline V gene sequence: CDR1 SGHRS, CDR2 YFSETQ.

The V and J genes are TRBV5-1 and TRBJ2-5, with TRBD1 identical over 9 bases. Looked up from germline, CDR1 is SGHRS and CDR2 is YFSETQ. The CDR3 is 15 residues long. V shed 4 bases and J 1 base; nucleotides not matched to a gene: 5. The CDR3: CASSPGQGSQETQYF. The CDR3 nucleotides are TGCGCCAGCAGCCCGGGACAGGGATCCCAAGAGACCCAGTACTTC. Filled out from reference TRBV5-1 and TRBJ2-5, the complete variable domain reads KAGVTQTPRYLIKTRGQQVTLSCSPISGHRSVSWYQQTPGQGLQFLFEYFSETQRNKGNFPGRFSGRQFSNSRSEMNVSTLELGDSALYLCASSPGQGSQETQYFGPGTRLLVL.

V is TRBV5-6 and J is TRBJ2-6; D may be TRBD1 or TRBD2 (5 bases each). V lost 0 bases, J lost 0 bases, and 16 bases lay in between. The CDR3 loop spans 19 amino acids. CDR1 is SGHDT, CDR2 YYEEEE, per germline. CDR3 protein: CASSLAGPGRNSGANVLTF. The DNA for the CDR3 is TGTGCCAGCAGCTTGGCCGGGCCGGGACGGAACTCTGGGGCCAACGTCCTGACTTTC.

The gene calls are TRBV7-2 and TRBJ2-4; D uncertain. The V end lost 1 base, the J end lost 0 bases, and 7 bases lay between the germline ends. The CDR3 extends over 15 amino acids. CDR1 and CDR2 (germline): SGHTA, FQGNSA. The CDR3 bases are TGTGCCAGCAGCTTAGAATACGGAGCCAAAAACATTCAGTACTTC. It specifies CASSLEYGAKNIQYF.

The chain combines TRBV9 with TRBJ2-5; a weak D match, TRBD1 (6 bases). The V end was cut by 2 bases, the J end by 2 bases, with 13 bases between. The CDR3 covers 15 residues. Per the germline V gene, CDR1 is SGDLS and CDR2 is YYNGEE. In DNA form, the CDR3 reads TGTGCCAGCAGCGTGCGCGGCGGACAGCAAGAGACCCAGTACTTC. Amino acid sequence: CASSVRGGQQETQYF.

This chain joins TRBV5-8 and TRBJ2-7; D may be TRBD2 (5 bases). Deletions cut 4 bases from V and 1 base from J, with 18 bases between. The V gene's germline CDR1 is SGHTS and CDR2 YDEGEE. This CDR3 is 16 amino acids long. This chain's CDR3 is CASSDSRLPGSYEQYF. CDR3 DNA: TGTGCCAGCAGCGACTCTAGGCTCCCGGGATCCTACGAGCAGTACTTC.

This CDR3 reads CASSQAGTTYNEQFF. The CDR3 coding sequence is TGCGCCAGCAGCCAAGCCGGGACTACTTACAATGAGCAGTTCTTC. This sequence joins TRBV4-1 and TRBJ2-1; 7 nucleotides agree with TRBD2. The CDR3 runs to 15 residues. Germline CDR1 MGHRA, CDR2 YSYEKL. V was clipped by 1 base and J by 4 bases; unmatched bases: 4.

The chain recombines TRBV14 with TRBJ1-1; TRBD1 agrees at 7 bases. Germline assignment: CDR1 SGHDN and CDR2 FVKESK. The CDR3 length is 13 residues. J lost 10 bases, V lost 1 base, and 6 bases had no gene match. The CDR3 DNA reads TGTGCCAGCAGCCAAGCAGGGGGAGGAGGAGCTTTCTTT. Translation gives CASSQAGGGGAFF.

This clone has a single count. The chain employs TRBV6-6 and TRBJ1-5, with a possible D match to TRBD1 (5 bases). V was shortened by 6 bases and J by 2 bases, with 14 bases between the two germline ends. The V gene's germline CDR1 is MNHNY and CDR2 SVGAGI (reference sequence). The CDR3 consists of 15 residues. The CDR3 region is CASSRQQGGNQPQHF. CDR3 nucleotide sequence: TGTGCCAGCAGCCGCCAGCAGGGCGGCAATCAGCCCCAGCATTTT.

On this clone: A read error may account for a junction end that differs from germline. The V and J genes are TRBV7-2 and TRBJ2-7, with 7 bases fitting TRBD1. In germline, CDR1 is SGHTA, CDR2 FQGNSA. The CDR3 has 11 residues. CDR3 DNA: TGTGCCAGCAGCTTGGACAGGCTCGTTAGCTTC. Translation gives CASSLDRLVSF.

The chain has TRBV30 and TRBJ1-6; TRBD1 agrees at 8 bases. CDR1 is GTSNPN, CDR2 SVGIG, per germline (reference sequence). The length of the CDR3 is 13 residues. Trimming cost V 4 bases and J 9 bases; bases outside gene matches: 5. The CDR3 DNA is TGTGCCTGGACGGACAGGGCGGGTTCACCCCTCCACTTT. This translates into CAWTDRAGSPLHF.

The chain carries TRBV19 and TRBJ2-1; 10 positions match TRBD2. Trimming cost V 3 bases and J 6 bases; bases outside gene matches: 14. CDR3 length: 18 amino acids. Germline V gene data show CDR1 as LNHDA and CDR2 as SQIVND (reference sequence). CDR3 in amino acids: CASSINHPLAGYANEQFF. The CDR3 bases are TGTGCCAGTAGTATCAACCACCCACTAGCGGGATACGCCAATGAGCAGTTCTTC.

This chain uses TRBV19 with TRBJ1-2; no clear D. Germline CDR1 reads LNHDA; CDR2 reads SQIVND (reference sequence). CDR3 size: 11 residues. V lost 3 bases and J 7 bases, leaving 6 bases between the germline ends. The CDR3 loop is CASSIFGGYTF. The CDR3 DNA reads TGTGCCAGTAGTATTTTTGGTGGCTACACCTTC.

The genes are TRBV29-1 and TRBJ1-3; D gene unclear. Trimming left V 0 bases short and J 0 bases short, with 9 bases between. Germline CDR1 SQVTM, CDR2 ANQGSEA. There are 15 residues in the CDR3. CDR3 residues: CSVEDNPVSGNTIYF. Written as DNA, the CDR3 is TGCAGCGTTGAAGATAATCCAGTCTCTGGAAACACCATATATTTT.

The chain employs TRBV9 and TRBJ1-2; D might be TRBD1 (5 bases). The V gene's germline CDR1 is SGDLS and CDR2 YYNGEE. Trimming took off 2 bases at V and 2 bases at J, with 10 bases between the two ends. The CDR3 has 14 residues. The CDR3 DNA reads TGTGCCAGCAGCGTGGGGGAGGGGAACTATGGCTACACCTTC. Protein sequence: CASSVGEGNYGYTF.